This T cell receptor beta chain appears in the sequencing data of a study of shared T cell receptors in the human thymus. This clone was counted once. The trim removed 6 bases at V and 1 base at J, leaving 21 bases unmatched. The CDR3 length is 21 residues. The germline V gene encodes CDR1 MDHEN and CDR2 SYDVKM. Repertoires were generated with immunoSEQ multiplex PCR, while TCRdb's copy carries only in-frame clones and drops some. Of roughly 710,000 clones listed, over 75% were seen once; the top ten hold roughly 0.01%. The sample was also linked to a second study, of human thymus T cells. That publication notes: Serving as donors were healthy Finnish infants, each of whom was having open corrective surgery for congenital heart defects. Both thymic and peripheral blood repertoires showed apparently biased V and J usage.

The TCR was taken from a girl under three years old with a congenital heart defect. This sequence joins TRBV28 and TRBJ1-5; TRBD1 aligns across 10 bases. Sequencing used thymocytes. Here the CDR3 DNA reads TGTGCCAGCAGCAGAGGGACAGGGGCGTACACCACAAAAGTGAGCAATCAGCCCCAGCATTTT. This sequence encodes CASSRGTGAYTTKVSNQPQHF.